This TCR beta chain originates from a study of Tregs in tolerant kidney transplant recipients. Measured with immunoSEQ multiplex PCR; TCRdb has only the in-frame clones, and not every one. The sample includes some 69,000 clones, 84% seen only once; the top ten take around 4.5%. Germline loops: CDR1 SGHAT, CDR2 FQNNGV. Trimming took 0 bases from V and 0 from J; bases not matched to a gene: 3. The CDR3 length is 16 residues. The chain is built from TRBV11-2 and TRBJ2-7; 9 bases match TRBD2. Sequenced input: CD4+ T cells from blood. The sequence was collected from a human donor in good health. In DNA, the CDR3 is TGTGCCAGCAGCTTAGATAGCGGGGGTAGCTCCTACGAGCAGTACTTC. Protein product: CASSLDSGGSSYEQYF. Based on the CDR3 plus reference TRBV11-2 and TRBJ2-7, the full variable domain is EAGVAQSPRYKIIEKRQSVAFWCNPISGHATLYWYQQILGQGPKLLIQFQNNGVVDDSQLPKDRFSAERLKGVDSTLKIQPAKLEDSAVYLCASSLDSGGSSYEQYFGPGTRLTVT.